Sequencing of this T cell receptor (beta chain) was carried out in a study of STAT5B mutations in CD4+ large granular lymphocyte leukemia. General observations from the study: No patients shared main leukemic clonotypes, though about 24% appeared at low frequency elsewhere.

CDR3 length equals 13 residues. V lost 5 bases to trimming and J lost 11 bases; unmatched junction nucleotides: 9. Germline CDR1 SGHRS, CDR2 YFSETQ. Either unselected PBMC or bead-purified CD4+, CD4+CD8+, CD57+ or CD56+ cells were sequenced. Measured with immunoSEQ multiplex PCR; TCRdb has only the in-frame clones, and not every one. The sample lists about 4,600 clones, about 80% seen once, with under 8.5% in the top ten. This clone was observed a few times. Its antigen is undetermined. The chain combines TRBV5-1 with TRBJ1-1, with 10 bases matching TRBD1. The origin of this receptor is a man between 65 and 79 years old with CD4+ T-cell large granular lymphocyte leukemia. The specimen was PBMCs. The CDR3 DNA follows: TGCGCCAGCAGTCCAGGACAGGGGGAGGTGGCTTTCTTT. Translating gives CASSPGQGEVAFF.